This TCR beta chain emerged from a study of radiotherapy plus CTLA-4 blockade in lung cancer. Across the study: Of all patients, approximately 18% responded objectively and 30% to 35% showed disease control.

Data came from immunoSEQ multiplex PCR; TCRdb stores just in-frame clones and leaves some out. The sample has around 90,000 clones, 83% seen once. The study treated chemo-refractory metastatic non-small-cell lung cancer patients with focal radiation plus ipilimumab CTLA-4 blockade. This clone came up a few times. Antigen specificity is unknown. Germline CDR1 LNHDA, CDR2 SQIVND (reference sequence). The CDR3 contains 14 residues. V lost 1 base and J 2 bases, leaving 6 bases between the germline ends. General study findings and limits: Radiotherapy with ipilimumab was followed by blood expansion of tumor-derived clones. How blood T cell clones changed early, along with interferon-beta, reportedly forecast response best.

Material: peripheral blood, obtained from a patient treated with radiotherapy plus ipilimumab. This receptor was identified in a human donor with non-small cell lung cancer who had stable disease on radiotherapy plus ipilimumab. The V call is TRBV19, the J call TRBJ1-3; D call uncertain. DNA for the CDR3: TGTGCCAGTAGTATAGGTCAAACTGGAAACACCATATATTTT. Its protein product is CASSIGQTGNTIYF.